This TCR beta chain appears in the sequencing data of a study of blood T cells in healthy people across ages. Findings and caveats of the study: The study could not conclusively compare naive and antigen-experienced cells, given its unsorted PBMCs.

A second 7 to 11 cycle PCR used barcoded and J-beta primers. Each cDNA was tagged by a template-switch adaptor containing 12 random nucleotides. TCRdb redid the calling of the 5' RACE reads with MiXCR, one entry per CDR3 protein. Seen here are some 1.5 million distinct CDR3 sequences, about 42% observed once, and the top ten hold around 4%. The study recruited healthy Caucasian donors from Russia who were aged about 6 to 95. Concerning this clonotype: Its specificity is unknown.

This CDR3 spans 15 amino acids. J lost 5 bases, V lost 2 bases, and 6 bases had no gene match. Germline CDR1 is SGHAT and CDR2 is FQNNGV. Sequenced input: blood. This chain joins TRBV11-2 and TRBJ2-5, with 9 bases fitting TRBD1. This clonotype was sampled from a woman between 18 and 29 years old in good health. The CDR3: CASSLPQGARETQYF. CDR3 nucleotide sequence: TGTGCCAGCAGCTTACCACAGGGGGCGCGGGAGACCCAGTACTTC.